This note documents a single T cell receptor (beta chain) sequence. The repertoire was sequenced with immunoSEQ multiplex PCR; TCRdb's copy has only in-frame clones and lacks some. The table includes around 140,000 clones, less than 95% detected once. The record originates from a study of control samples from healthy donors and cancer patients. Germline CDR1 and CDR2: LNHDA and SQIVND (reference sequence). The length of the CDR3 is 14 residues. V was trimmed by 4 bases and J by 2 bases, leaving 11 bases between them. This sequence originates from a man aged 18-30 years in good health. The chain couples TRBV19 to TRBJ1-1, with D perhaps TRBD1 (6 bases). Material for sequencing was blood. The CDR3: CASSTRQVNTEAFF. The CDR3 DNA is TGTGCCAGTAGTACAAGACAGGTTAACACTGAAGCTTTCTTT.